The 18 T cell receptor beta chains in this list originate from one sample, sequenced in a study of identical twins (dated by TCRdb to about 2016). The library came from 5' RACE. The reads were generated on an Illumina HiSeq 2000. TCRdb trimmed public reads at Q25 via fastp, called clones via MiXCR and kept in-frame beta chains. Duplicate CDR3 protein sequences are folded into a single record with the most common DNA and genes. Recorded for this sample are some 730,000 distinct CDR3 sequences; about 20% of them occurred a single time. Jointly, the top ten make up roughly 13% of the sample. These data are also associated with another study on T cells expressing NK-cell markers.

The source material was PBMCs. The origin of the receptors is a woman younger than 35 in good health.

The sample holds a few counts of this clonotype. The V call is TRBV20-1, the J call TRBJ2-1; 7 bases line up with TRBD1. The CDR3 covers 15 residues. Germline V gene lookup returns CDR1 DFQATT and CDR2 SNEGSKA (reference sequence). V was clipped by 0 bases and J by 7 bases; unmatched bases: 9. The CDR3 bases are TGCAGTGCTAGAGATAAAGAGGGGGCGAAAAATGAGCAGTTCTTC. Its translation: CSARDKEGAKNEQFF.

The V call is TRBV5-1, the J call TRBJ1-1, with a possible D match to TRBD1 (6 bases). The CDR3 runs to 11 residues. Trimming removed 5 bases from V and 5 bases from J, with 7 bases in between. CDR1 SGHRS and CDR2 YFSETQ come from the germline V gene. CDR3 region: CASRDSTEAFF. CDR3 coding DNA: TGCGCCAGCAGGGACAGTACTGAAGCTTTCTTT.

The rearrangement uses TRBV5-4 and TRBJ2-5; the match to TRBD2 covers 7 bases. The V and J ends lost 4 bases and 4 bases, in that order; junction bases with no gene match: 13. Per the germline V gene, CDR1 is SGHNT and CDR2 is YYREEE (reference sequence). The CDR3 is made up of 16 amino acids. CDR3 nucleotides: TGTGCCAGCAGCCCCGGACTAGAAGGGCGCCGAGAGACCCAGTACTTC. It encodes CASSPGLEGRRETQYF.

This clonotype was detected only a few times. The V gene is TRBV5-6, the J gene TRBJ1-1; D uncertain. The CDR3 loop spans 15 amino acids. Looked up from germline, CDR1 is SGHDT and CDR2 is YYEEEE. Trimming took off 3 bases at V and 0 bases at J, with 12 bases between the two ends. DNA for the CDR3: TGTGCCAGCAGCTCCCTGAGTCGGTTGAACACTGAAGCTTTCTTT. Translating gives CASSSLSRLNTEAFF. Complete variable domain (other parts from reference TRBV5-6 and TRBJ1-1): DAGVTQSPTHLIKTRGQQVTLRCSPKSGHDTVSWYQQALGQGPQFIFQYYEEEERQRGNFPDRFSGHQFPNYSSELNVNALLLGDSALYLCASSSLSRLNTEAFFGQGTRLTVV.

This clonotype has only a few counts. The chain has TRBV29-1 and TRBJ2-3; TRBD1 is a possible D gene (6 bases). The length of the CDR3 is 11 residues. Germline CDR1 reads SQVTM; CDR2 reads ANQGSEA. The CDR3 here is CTGGKEDTQYF. Written as DNA, the CDR3 is TGCACTGGGGGCAAGGAAGATACGCAGTATTTT.

This clonotype was seen more than once but under ten times. The chain has TRBV6-1 and TRBJ2-7; D may be TRBD1 (5 bases). CDR1 MNHNS and CDR2 SASEGT come from the germline V gene. Trimming stripped 7 bases from V and 7 bases from J, with 23 bases between. This CDR3 contains 15 residues. In DNA, the CDR3 is TGTGCCAGCACCCCGAGATACACAGGCTTTGGGGAGCAGTACTTC. As protein: CASTPRYTGFGEQYF.

The chain joins TRBV27 to TRBJ2-1, with TRBD2 identical over 9 bases. This CDR3 has 15 amino acids. Trimming at V came to 4 bases and at J to 8 bases, leaving 9 bases not matched to a gene. Germline values: CDR1 MNHEY, CDR2 SMNVEV (reference sequence). The CDR3 DNA sequence: TGTGCCAGCAGTTCACCCTCGGGACTAGCCTATGAGCAGTTCTTC. Its translation is CASSSPSGLAYEQFF.

This chain joins TRBV27 and TRBJ2-7; D is possibly TRBD2 (6 bases). The ends were cut back, 2 bases at V and 5 bases at J, with 10 bases in the middle. Germline CDR1 MNHEY, CDR2 SMNVEV (reference sequence). The CDR3 runs to 13 residues. The CDR3 nucleotides are TGTGCCAGCAGTTTACTGGGGGAGGACGAGCAGTACTTC. Amino acids: CASSLLGEDEQYF.

This clonotype was counted a few times. The CDR3 region is CATSRDPTVLAGASNEQFF. In DNA form, the CDR3 reads TGTGCCACCAGCAGAGACCCCACCGTCTTAGCGGGAGCCTCCAATGAGCAGTTCTTC. The gene calls are TRBV15 and TRBJ2-1; TRBD2 aligns across 9 bases. Germline V gives CDR1 LNHNV, CDR2 YYDKDF (reference sequence). This CDR3 spans 19 amino acids. V shed 0 bases and J 6 bases; nucleotides not matched to a gene: 15.

This CDR3 reads CASSRPGQGNTIYF. The CDR3 DNA sequence: TGTGCCAGCAGCCGCCCGGGGCAAGGAAACACCATATATTTT. The chain has TRBV6-1 and TRBJ1-3; possible D gene TRBD1, 5 bases. V lost 6 bases and J 4 bases, leaving 13 bases between the germline ends. Germline V gene sequence: CDR1 MNHNS, CDR2 SASEGT. This CDR3 has 14 residues.

This clonotype has more than one count but fewer than ten. This chain connects TRBV7-9 to TRBJ1-1; D call uncertain. Trimming left V 4 bases short and J 0 bases short, with 6 bases between. The germline V gene encodes CDR1 SEHNR and CDR2 FQNEAQ (reference sequence). CDR3 length: 13 residues. The CDR3 bases are TGTGCCAGCAGCTCCGTCTTGAACACTGAAGCTTTCTTT. This encodes CASSSVLNTEAFF.

This clonotype turned up a few times. The chain recombines TRBV27 with TRBJ1-5; 8 nucleotides agree with TRBD1. This CDR3 contains 18 residues. V lost 2 bases, J lost 0 bases, and 9 bases stayed unmatched. Germline values: CDR1 MNHEY, CDR2 SMNVEV (reference sequence). In nucleotides, the CDR3 is TGTGCCAGCAGTTTAAGAGGCAGGGGGCTAGGTAGCAATCAGCCCCAGCATTTT. Its protein product is CASSLRGRGLGSNQPQHF.

V is TRBV6-2 or TRBV6-3 and J is TRBJ2-1; no reliable D call. The CDR3 sequence is 14 residues long. From germline, CDR1 is MNHEY and CDR2 SVGEGT. V shed 2 bases and J shed 9 bases, with 14 bases lying between them. The CDR3 region is CASSYLEWRAEQFF. The CDR3 DNA is TGTGCCAGCAGTTACCTAGAGTGGCGTGCTGAGCAGTTCTTC.

This clonotype appeared a few times. The chain uses TRBV15 and TRBJ2-3; no reliable D call. From germline, CDR1 is LNHNV and CDR2 YYDKDF (reference sequence). CDR3 length equals 15 residues. V shed 5 bases and J shed 1 base, with 13 bases lying between them. The CDR3 sequence: CATSGTPAGTDTQYF. CDR3 DNA: TGTGCCACCAGCGGAACACCGGCCGGCACAGATACGCAGTATTTT.

The chain employs TRBV29-1 and TRBJ1-2; TRBD1 agrees at 8 bases. Trimming at V came to 8 bases and at J to 9 bases, leaving 11 bases not matched to a gene. Germline values: CDR1 SQVTM, CDR2 ANQGSEA. This CDR3 comprises 12 residues. The CDR3 nucleotides are TGCAGCCTAATGGACAGGGATTATAGCTACACCTTC. This codes for CSLMDRDYSYTF.

This chain uses TRBV5-1 with TRBJ1-4; tentatively, D is TRBD1 (5 bases). CDR1 and CDR2 from the germline V gene are SGHRS and YFSETQ. Trimming left V 0 bases short and J 8 bases short, with 11 bases between. This CDR3 has 14 amino acids. The CDR3 DNA is TGCGCCAGCAGCTTGGGGGGGAGTTCCGAAAAACTGTTTTTT. It yields the protein CASSLGGSSEKLFF.

This clonotype has just a few counts. The J gene is TRBJ2-3, the V gene TRBV10-2, with 7 bases fitting TRBD1. The CDR3 contains 15 residues. In germline, CDR1 is WSHSY, CDR2 SAAADI. J gave up 2 bases and V 2 bases, and 4 bases lay outside the gene matches. CDR3 coding DNA: TGCGCCAGCAGTGAGGAGGGGGCATCCACAGATACGCAGTATTTT. This sequence encodes CASSEEGASTDTQYF.

This chain uses TRBV15 with TRBJ2-7; 7 positions agree with TRBD2. With 0 bases clipped from V and 2 bases from J, the junction kept 4 bases outside the gene matches. The CDR3 consists of 15 residues. Per germline, CDR1 LNHNV and CDR2 YYDKDF (reference sequence). CDR3: CATSREASGPYEQYF. The CDR3 bases are TGTGCCACCAGCAGAGAGGCTAGCGGACCCTACGAGCAGTACTTC.